The 16 T cell receptor beta chains in this list originate from one sample, sequenced in a study of shared clonotypes between healthy human individuals. Assay: immunoSEQ multiplex PCR; the TCRdb copy retains only in-frame clones and omits some. The sample has 180,000 or so clones, approximately 95% seen once. The sample taken for sequencing was naive CD4+ T cells sorted from blood. The subset: CD45RA+ positively selected. These receptors were obtained from a woman aged 30 to 39 in good health.

V gene TRBV7-8 combines with J gene TRBJ1-1; no definite D call. Trimming removed 1 base at V and 4 bases at J, with 10 bases between. Germline V CDR1 and CDR2: SGHVS, FQNEAQ. This CDR3 contains 14 residues. CDR3 sequence: CASSLEVSRTEAFF. The CDR3, as DNA: TGTGCCAGCAGCTTAGAGGTCTCGCGCACTGAAGCTTTCTTT.

The chain has TRBV28 and TRBJ2-5; 8 nucleotides agree with TRBD2. The DNA end is more similar to TRBJ2-7, so the J call may be wrong. Germline assignment: CDR1 MDHEN and CDR2 SYDVKM. The CDR3 sequence is 15 residues long. DNA for the CDR3: TGTGCCAGCAGTCCCTCTGGACTAGCCTCCTACGAGCAGTACTTC. Its protein product is CASSPSGLASYEQYF.

The chain couples TRBV5-6 to TRBJ2-5; 7 bases map to TRBD2. Losses at the gene ends were 4 bases for V and 11 bases for J; bases not matched to a gene: 11. Germline CDR1 is SGHDT and CDR2 is YYEEEE. CDR3 length: 13 residues. The CDR3 is CASSRRAAREQYF. CDR3 DNA sequence: TGTGCCAGCAGCAGACGGGCCGCGCGGGAGCAGTACTTC.

The chain recombines TRBV11-2 with TRBJ1-4; 9 positions match TRBD1. Losses at the gene ends were 1 base for V and 7 bases for J; bases not matched to a gene: 7. There are 16 residues in the CDR3. Germline CDR1 is SGHAT and CDR2 is FQNNGV. The CDR3 sequence is CASSLAGDREGEKLFF. The CDR3 DNA reads TGTGCCAGCAGCTTAGCTGGGGACAGGGAGGGTGAAAAACTGTTTTTT.

The V gene is TRBV11-2, the J gene TRBJ2-7; no definite D call. The CDR3 is 11 residues long. The V end was cut by 1 base, the J end by 3 bases, with 1 base between. Germline CDR1 reads SGHAT; CDR2 reads FQNNGV. CDR3 coding DNA: TGTGCCAGCAGCTTAGTCTACGAGCAGTACTTC. Translated, it gives CASSLVYEQYF.

This chain connects TRBV28 to TRBJ2-7, with D unclear. The germline V gene has CDR1 MDHEN and CDR2 SYDVKM. V gave up 8 bases and J gave up 3 bases, with 17 bases separating them. The CDR3 covers 14 residues. The CDR3 DNA sequence: TGTGCCAGCTCCCTAGGCGGTCATGGCTACGAGCAGTACTTC. Its protein product is CASSLGGHGYEQYF.

This chain uses TRBV28 with TRBJ1-2, with D perhaps TRBD1 (6 bases). The CDR3 is made up of 14 amino acids. V shed 2 bases and J shed 2 bases, with 9 bases lying between them. CDR1 and CDR2 from the germline V gene are MDHEN and SYDVKM. Here the CDR3 reads CASSLPQGNYGYTF. CDR3 nucleotide sequence: TGTGCCAGCAGTTTACCCCAGGGGAACTATGGCTACACCTTC.

The chain combines TRBV5-1 with TRBJ2-7; D unresolved. V lost 4 bases and J lost 5, with 13 bases in between. CDR1 SGHRS and CDR2 YFSETQ come from the germline V gene. There are 13 residues in the CDR3. In DNA, the CDR3 is TGCGCCAGCAGCGACTCTGTAGCCAACGAGCAGTACTTC. Translated, it gives CASSDSVANEQYF.

This clone was detected only once. The chain combines TRBV30 with TRBJ2-4, with TRBD2 as a possible D gene (5 bases). Looked up from germline, CDR1 is GTSNPN and CDR2 is SVGIG (reference sequence). Trimming took 7 bases from V and 2 from J, leaving 24 bases between them. The CDR3 is 17 amino acids. The DNA of the CDR3 is TGTGCCTCCCTAACCCGGGATTTGGCCCGTTCCAAAAACATTCAGTACTTC. Its translation is CASLTRDLARSKNIQYF.

The J gene is TRBJ2-1, the V gene TRBV23-1; 8 nucleotides align to TRBD2. TRBV23-1 is an open reading frame, and its role is uncertain. The CDR3 is 17 amino acids. Trimming at V came to 1 base and at J to 7 bases, leaving 12 bases not matched to a gene. CDR3 sequence reads: CASSQYPGREVYNEQFF. DNA of the CDR3: TGCGCCAGCAGTCAATACCCCGGGCGGGAGGTATATAATGAGCAGTTCTTC.

The J gene is TRBJ1-5, the V gene TRBV18; TRBD1 is a possible D gene (5 bases). The CDR3 spans 16 residues. CDR1 is KGHSH, CDR2 LQKENI, per germline. The V end lost 4 bases, the J end lost 5 bases, and 18 bases lay between the germline ends. This chain's CDR3 is CASSHSGRDFDQPQHF. As DNA, the CDR3 is TGTGCCAGCTCACATTCCGGCAGGGATTTCGATCAGCCCCAGCATTTT.

The gene calls are TRBV15 and TRBJ2-5, with TRBD2 identical over 9 bases. Germline assignment: CDR1 LNHNV and CDR2 YYDKDF (reference sequence). Losses at the gene ends were 4 bases for V and 5 bases for J; bases not matched to a gene: 14. The CDR3 has 17 amino acids. This CDR3 is CATSKGASGIAFETQYF. CDR3 DNA sequence: TGTGCCACCAGCAAAGGGGCTAGCGGGATAGCATTTGAGACCCAGTACTTC.

This clone was observed once. This CDR3 is CASSSGVIGGRSTSYEQYF. The CDR3 DNA reads TGTGCCAGCAGCTCGGGGGTTATAGGCGGGAGGTCTACCTCCTACGAGCAGTACTTC. The chain employs TRBV9 and TRBJ2-7; 8 bases align to TRBD2. Germline CDR1 reads SGDLS; CDR2 reads YYNGEE. V shed 4 bases, J shed 0 bases, and the junction held 18 bases outside the gene matches. The CDR3 is made up of 19 amino acids.

The V gene is TRBV28, the J gene TRBJ1-5; possible D gene TRBD1, 6 bases. The CDR3 consists of 14 residues. Germline V gives CDR1 MDHEN, CDR2 SYDVKM. V lost 7 bases and J lost 5, with 15 bases in between. CDR3: CASTETGPDQPQHF. The CDR3 region has the DNA TGTGCCAGCACCGAGACAGGCCCCGATCAGCCCCAGCATTTT.

The rearrangement links TRBV9 to TRBJ2-1; perhaps D is TRBD1 or TRBD2 (5 bases each). V was pared by 0 bases and J by 1 base, with 11 bases between. Germline V gives CDR1 SGDLS, CDR2 YYNGEE. This CDR3 spans 16 amino acids. CDR3 bases: TGTGCCAGCAGCGTAGTCGAGGGGAATTCCTACAATGAGCAGTTCTTC. This translates into CASSVVEGNSYNEQFF.

This chain joins TRBV28 and TRBJ2-7; D may be TRBD2 (5 bases). In germline, CDR1 is MDHEN, CDR2 SYDVKM. Between the trimmed V and J ends, which lost 7 bases and 4 bases, there was a span of 17 bases. This CDR3 region has 14 residues. In nucleotides, the CDR3 is TGTGCCAGCACCCCGCGGGCCTACCTATACGAGCAGTACTTC. Amino acids: CASTPRAYLYEQYF.